The clone carrying this T cell receptor (beta chain) came up a few times. Its specificity is unknown. This sample was taken from a study of blood T cells in healthy people across ages. The germline V gene encodes CDR1 DFQATT and CDR2 SNEGSKA (reference sequence). This CDR3 region has 14 residues. V lost 0 bases to trimming and J lost 4 bases; unmatched junction nucleotides: 5. It was with a sample-barcoded 5' primer and a J-beta primer mix that a second PCR of roughly 7 to 12 cycles was run. Via MiXCR, TCRdb re-called the 5' RACE reads, giving one row per CDR3 protein. The sample lists about 1.4 million distinct CDR3 sequences, approximately 59% occurring once. Study results and limitations: Whereas aged donors had fewer naive CD4+ cells, long-lived donors had more of them and higher diversity.

The sample comprised blood. The chain joins TRBV20-1 to TRBJ2-7, with TRBD2 matching over 8 bases. The TCR comes from a man younger than 35 in good health. The CDR3 DNA reads TGCAGTGCTAGAGATCCCCGGGGGGGGTACGAGCAGTACTTC. Translation: CSARDPRGGYEQYF.